This TCR beta chain was identified during a study of cytomegalovirus exposure and HLA in healthy donors. General study findings and limits: In vitro confirmation showed three CMV-associated chains to be CMV antigen specific.

In regard to this clone: Its antigen is not identified.

Separate from the approximately 670-subject first cohort, the roughly 130-subject validation cohort was the one that the donors belonged to. The assay was immunoSEQ multiplex PCR, and TCRdb's table has in-frame clones only and misses some. The sample contains 150,000 to 200,000 clones, about 88% of which appear only once. There are 16 residues in the CDR3. The junction had 6 bases not matched to a gene; V was cut back by 4 bases and J by 2 bases. CDR1 and CDR2 (germline): MNHEY, SMNVEV (reference sequence). This TCR was recovered from a woman between 18 and 30 years old in good health and CMV-seronegative. Material: PBMCs. This chain joins TRBV27 and TRBJ1-4; 8 bases fit TRBD1. The CDR3 is CASSSFGQGTNEKLFF. The CDR3 bases are TGTGCCAGCAGTTCCTTCGGACAGGGCACTAATGAAAAACTGTTTTTT.